Here is one T cell receptor beta chain with its context. Some clones are missing from TCRdb's copy, which holds only in-frame ones; the method was immunoSEQ multiplex PCR. Of approximately 150,000 clones listed, around 90% are singletons. V was pared by 1 base and J by 7 bases, with 10 bases between. This CDR3 region has 14 residues. The germline CDR1 and CDR2 sequences are LNHDA and SQIVND (reference sequence). These data come from a study of T cell responses to AZD1222 COVID-19 vaccine. The specimen was peripheral blood, collected on day 0 of AZD1222 vaccination. The chain joins TRBV19 to TRBJ1-4; D unclear. This sequence was found in an adult in good health. CDR3: CASSIAGKVEKLFF. For the CDR3, the DNA is TGTGCCAGTAGTATAGCGGGGAAAGTTGAAAAACTGTTTTTT. The entire variable domain, with the rest obtained from reference TRBV19 and TRBJ1-4, is as follows: DGGITQSPKYLFRKEGQNVTLSCEQNLNHDAMYWYRQDPGQGLRLIYYSQIVNDFQKGDIAEGYSVSREKKESFPLTVTSAQKNPTAFYLCASSIAGKVEKLFFGSGTQLSVL.